This record concerns one T cell receptor (beta chain) sequence. A much larger clone lies a single base off, so this may be a read error. Amplified TCR beta CDR3 regions derived from RNA transcripts. An initial round of RT-PCR targeting the TCR CDR3 relied on the HTBI primer set. TCRdb recomputed calls from the multiplex PCR reads with MiXCR, one row per CDR3 protein. The table includes some 570,000 distinct CDR3 sequences, more than 13% detected once. These data are taken from a study of T cells in Graves' hyperthyroidism and ophthalmopathy. At the level of the study: Upon initial diagnosis and before any treatment, peripheral blood was collected.

Investigators excluded patients with uncontrolled infection, other autoimmune disease, pregnancy or lactation. Trimming shortened V by 2 bases and J by 6 bases, and 14 bases separated the two germline ends. The CDR3 is 15 residues long. Germline V gene sequence: CDR1 SEHNR, CDR2 FQNEAQ (reference sequence). The specimen was blood. The rearrangement joins TRBV7-9 to TRBJ2-1; D gene ambiguous. This TCR was sampled from a woman in her late teens or twenties with Graves' ophthalmopathy. The CDR3 region is CASSLRTGPLNEQFF. CDR3 nucleotides: TGTGCCAGCAGCTTACGGACGGGTCCCCTCAATGAGCAGTTCTTC.